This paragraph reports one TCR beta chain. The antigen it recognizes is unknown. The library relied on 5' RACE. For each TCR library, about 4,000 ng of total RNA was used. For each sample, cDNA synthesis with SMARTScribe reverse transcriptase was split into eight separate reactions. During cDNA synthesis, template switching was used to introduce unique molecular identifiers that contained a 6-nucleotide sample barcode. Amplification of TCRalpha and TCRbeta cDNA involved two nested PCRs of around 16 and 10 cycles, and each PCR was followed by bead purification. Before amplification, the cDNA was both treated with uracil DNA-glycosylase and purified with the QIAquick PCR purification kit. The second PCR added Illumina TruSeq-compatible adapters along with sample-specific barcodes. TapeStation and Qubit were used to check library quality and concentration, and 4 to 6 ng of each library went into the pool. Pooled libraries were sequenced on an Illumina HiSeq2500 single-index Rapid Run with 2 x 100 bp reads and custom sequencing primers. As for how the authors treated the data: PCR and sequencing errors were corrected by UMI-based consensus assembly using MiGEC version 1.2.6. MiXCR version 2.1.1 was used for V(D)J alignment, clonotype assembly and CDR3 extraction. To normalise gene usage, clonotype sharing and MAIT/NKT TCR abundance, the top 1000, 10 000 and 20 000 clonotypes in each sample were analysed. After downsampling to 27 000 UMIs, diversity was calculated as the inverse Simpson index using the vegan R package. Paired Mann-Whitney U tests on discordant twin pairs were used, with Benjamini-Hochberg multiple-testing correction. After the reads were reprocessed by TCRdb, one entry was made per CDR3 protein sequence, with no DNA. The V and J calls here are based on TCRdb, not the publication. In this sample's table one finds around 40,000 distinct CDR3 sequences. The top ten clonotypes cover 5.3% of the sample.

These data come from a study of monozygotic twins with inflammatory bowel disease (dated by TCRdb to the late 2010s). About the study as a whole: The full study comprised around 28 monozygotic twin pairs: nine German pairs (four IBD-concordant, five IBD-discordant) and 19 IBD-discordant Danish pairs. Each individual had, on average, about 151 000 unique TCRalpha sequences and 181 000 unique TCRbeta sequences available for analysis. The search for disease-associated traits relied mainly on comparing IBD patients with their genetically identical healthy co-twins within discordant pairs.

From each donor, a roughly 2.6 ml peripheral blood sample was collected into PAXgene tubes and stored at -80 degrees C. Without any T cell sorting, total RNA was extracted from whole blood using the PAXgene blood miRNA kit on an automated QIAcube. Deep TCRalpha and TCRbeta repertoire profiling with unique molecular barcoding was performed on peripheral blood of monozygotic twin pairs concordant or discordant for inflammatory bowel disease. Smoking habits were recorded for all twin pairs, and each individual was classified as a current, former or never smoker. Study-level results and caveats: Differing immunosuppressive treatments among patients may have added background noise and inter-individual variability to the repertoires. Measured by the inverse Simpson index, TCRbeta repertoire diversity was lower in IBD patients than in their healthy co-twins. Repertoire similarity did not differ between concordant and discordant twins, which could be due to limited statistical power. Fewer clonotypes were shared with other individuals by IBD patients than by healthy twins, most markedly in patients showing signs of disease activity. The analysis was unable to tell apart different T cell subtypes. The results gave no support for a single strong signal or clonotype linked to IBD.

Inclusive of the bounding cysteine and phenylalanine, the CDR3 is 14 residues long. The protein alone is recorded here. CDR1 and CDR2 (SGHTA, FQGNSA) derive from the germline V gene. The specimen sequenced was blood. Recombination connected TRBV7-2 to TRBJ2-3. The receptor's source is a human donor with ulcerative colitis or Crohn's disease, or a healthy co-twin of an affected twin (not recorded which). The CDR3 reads CASSLGLATDTQYF.